One sample yielded the 26 T cell receptor beta chains listed below, sequenced in a study of blood T cell repertoires in COVID-19. Profiled with immunoSEQ multiplex PCR; TCRdb holds only in-frame clones, not every one. Of 400,000 or so clones in the sample, approximately 90% were seen once. The sequenced material came from peripheral blood. The receptor source for this set is a man aged 18 to 35 with COVID-19, enrolled during active disease.

The J gene is TRBJ2-1, the V gene TRBV10-1, with 11 bases fitting TRBD2. J gave up 3 bases and V 1 base, and 8 bases lay outside the gene matches. CDR1 and CDR2 from the germline V gene are WNHNN and SYGVQD (reference sequence). CDR3 size: 18 residues. The CDR3 bases are TGCGCCAGCAGTGAGTTCCCCGGGACTAGCGGCTTCTACAATGAGCAGTTCTTC. Its protein is CASSEFPGTSGFYNEQFF.

This clone was recorded only once. This rearrangement joins TRBV5-6 to TRBJ2-2, with 9 bases matching TRBD2. Germline CDR1 is SGHDT and CDR2 is YYEEEE. The CDR3 length is 16 residues. Trimming at V came to 2 bases and at J to 4 bases, leaving 6 bases not matched to a gene. In DNA form, the CDR3 reads TGTGCCAGCAGCTTCTTAGGACTAGCGAGCACCGGGGAGCTGTTTTTT. This gives the protein CASSFLGLASTGELFF.

This chain links TRBV19 with TRBJ1-6, with 8 bases identical to TRBD1. Trimming removed 0 bases from V and 10 bases from J; junction bases left unmatched: 8. The CDR3 consists of 16 residues. Per germline, CDR1 LNHDA and CDR2 SQIVND (reference sequence). In nucleotides, the CDR3 is TGTGCCAGTAGTATAGACCGGACAGGGTGGGACTCACCCCTCCACTTT. Translated, it gives CASSIDRTGWDSPLHF. Full variable domain (remainder filled in from reference TRBV19 and TRBJ1-6): DGGITQSPKYLFRKEGQNVTLSCEQNLNHDAMYWYRQDPGQGLRLIYYSQIVNDFQKGDIAEGYSVSREKKESFPLTVTSAQKNPTAFYLCASSIDRTGWDSPLHFGNGTRLTVT.

This sequence joins TRBV11-2 and TRBJ2-7, with 9 bases aligning to TRBD1. Germline lookup yields CDR1 SGHAT and CDR2 FQNNGV. J lost 4 bases, V lost 4 bases, and 8 bases had no gene match. This CDR3 has 15 amino acids. The CDR3 coding sequence is TGTGCCAGCAGCTATCCCCCGGGACAGGGTTACGAGCAGTACTTC. Its translation: CASSYPPGQGYEQYF.

The V and J genes are TRBV30 and TRBJ1-1; 7 bases agree with TRBD1. Germline V CDR1 and CDR2: GTSNPN, SVGIG (reference sequence). This CDR3 has 13 residues. Losses at the gene ends were 3 bases for V and 5 bases for J; bases not matched to a gene: 6. CDR3: CAWSDTGVTEAFF. CDR3 DNA: TGTGCCTGGAGCGATACAGGGGTAACTGAAGCTTTCTTT.

This chain joins TRBV6-1 and TRBJ2-2, with 8 bases identical to TRBD1. Germline values: CDR1 MNHNS, CDR2 SASEGT. The CDR3 sequence is 16 residues long. Trimming removed 2 bases from V and 7 bases from J; junction bases left unmatched: 9. CDR3 sequence: CASSELSGTGHGELFF. The CDR3 nucleotides read TGTGCCAGCAGTGAACTTTCCGGGACAGGTCACGGGGAGCTGTTTTTT.

This clone was counted a single time. The V gene is TRBV4-1, the J gene TRBJ1-4, with D possibly being TRBD1 (5 bases). CDR3 length: 16 amino acids. CDR1 MGHRA and CDR2 YSYEKL come from the germline V gene. Trimming removed 4 bases from V and 8 bases from J, with 20 bases in between. The CDR3 DNA is TGCGCCAGCAGCCCGATAGGTAGGGGTTCGGACGAAAAACTGTTTTTT. This translates into CASSPIGRGSDEKLFF.

In DNA, the CDR3 is TGTGCCAGCAGCCAAGATCGTGCTAGCGGGAGGGCCCTGGTTAGCGAGCAGTACTTC. Translating it yields CASSQDRASGRALVSEQYF. The V gene is TRBV3-1 (or the pseudogene TRBV3-2), the J gene TRBJ2-7; 12 positions agree with TRBD2. The CDR3 has 19 residues. Germline V gene data show CDR1 as LGHDT and CDR2 as YNNKEL (reference sequence). V was pared by 0 bases and J by 6 bases, with 15 bases of the junction left unmatched.

The V and J genes are TRBV11-3 and TRBJ2-5; D is possibly TRBD2 (6 bases). The germline V gene has CDR1 SGHNT and CDR2 YENEEA. The CDR3 contains 15 residues. Trimming left V 0 bases short and J 7 bases short, with 15 bases between. CDR3 in amino acids: CASSLDRIQGGTQYF. As DNA, the CDR3 is TGTGCCAGCAGCTTAGACCGCATTCAGGGAGGGACCCAGTACTTC.

The V call is TRBV12-3 or TRBV12-4, the J call TRBJ2-1, with a tentative D call TRBD2 (5 bases). This CDR3 region has 12 residues. Deletions cut 6 bases from V and 8 bases from J, with 11 bases between. The DNA for the CDR3 is TGTGCCAGCAGGTGGGGAGCGGATGAGCAGTTCTTC. It specifies CASRWGADEQFF.

Only a few counts were recorded for this clone. The chain links TRBV18 to TRBJ2-7, with 8 bases identical to TRBD2. Germline trimming cut 3 bases from V and 3 bases from J; bases unmatched to any gene: 7. This CDR3 region has 15 residues. The germline V gene has CDR1 KGHSH and CDR2 LQKENI. DNA for the CDR3: TGTGCCAGCTCACCTCTTGAGGCGGGAGGCTACGAGCAGTACTTC. Protein product: CASSPLEAGGYEQYF.

The chain links TRBV5-1 to TRBJ2-1; 9 bases match TRBD2. CDR3 length: 16 amino acids. V lost 4 bases and J lost 6; bases outside the gene matches: 11. Germline V CDR1 and CDR2: SGHRS, YFSETQ. DNA for the CDR3: TGCGCCAGCAGCCAAACCGGGACTAGCAGACCCAATGAGCAGTTCTTC. Residues: CASSQTGTSRPNEQFF.

V and J are TRBV4-1 and TRBJ2-7; possibly TRBD1 for D (5 bases). Germline V gene sequence: CDR1 MGHRA, CDR2 YSYEKL. Trimming stripped 0 bases from V and 5 bases from J, with 14 bases between. The CDR3 length is 15 residues. DNA of the CDR3: TGCGCCAGCAGCCAAGATCTGGGCAGGGCCCACGAGCAGTACTTC. Its protein is CASSQDLGRAHEQYF.

This rearrangement joins TRBV6-6 to TRBJ1-1; a weak D match, TRBD1 (6 bases). The CDR3 totals 13 residues. Germline CDR1 reads MNHNY; CDR2 reads SVGAGI (reference sequence). The germline V and J ends were trimmed by 2 bases and 7 bases, with 11 bases remaining between them. The CDR3 bases are TGTGCCAGCAGTTACAGGGGGGGCAGTGAAGCTTTCTTT. It encodes CASSYRGGSEAFF.

V is TRBV7-2 and J is TRBJ2-7, with D possibly matching TRBD1 (5 bases). Per germline, CDR1 SGHTA and CDR2 FQGNSA. CDR3 length: 14 amino acids. The ends were cut back, 4 bases at V and 9 bases at J, with 19 bases in the middle. CDR3 sequence: CASSSRGAGLGQYF. CDR3 nucleotide sequence: TGTGCCAGCAGCTCCCGTGGGGCAGGGCTGGGGCAGTACTTC.

The chain recombines TRBV9 with TRBJ1-2; 7 bases align to TRBD1. The CDR3 covers 16 residues. Germline assignment: CDR1 SGDLS and CDR2 YYNGEE. V lost 2 bases to trimming and J lost 0 bases; unmatched junction nucleotides: 7. CDR3 protein: CASSVGQLDSNYGYTF. The DNA for the CDR3 is TGTGCCAGCAGCGTGGGACAGCTAGACTCTAACTATGGCTACACCTTC.

The rearrangement uses TRBV5-6 and TRBJ2-1; tentative D call: TRBD1 (6 bases). This CDR3 is 15 amino acids long. CDR1 SGHDT and CDR2 YYEEEE come from the germline V gene. Between the trimmed V and J ends, which lost 0 bases and 8 bases, there was a span of 15 bases. The CDR3 reads CASSLGRDMLDEQFF. DNA for the CDR3: TGTGCCAGCAGCTTGGGACGGGACATGTTGGATGAGCAGTTCTTC.

In its sample, this clone was seen once. This chain uses TRBV11-3 with TRBJ2-2; 8 bases fit TRBD1. CDR1 and CDR2 from the germline V gene are SGHNT and YENEEA. V lost 1 base and J lost 7; bases outside the gene matches: 2. The CDR3 spans 14 residues. CDR3 amino acids: CASSLAGGGGELFF. The CDR3 DNA reads as TGTGCCAGCAGCTTAGCAGGGGGCGGCGGGGAGCTGTTTTTT.

The gene calls are TRBV27 and TRBJ1-1; a weak D match, TRBD1 (5 bases). Germline V gene data show CDR1 as MNHEY and CDR2 as SMNVEV (reference sequence). V was trimmed by 7 bases and J by 5 bases, leaving 17 bases between them. This CDR3 has 14 amino acids. Here the CDR3 reads CASTPLGGETEAFF. CDR3 DNA sequence: TGTGCCAGCACCCCACTGGGGGGAGAGACTGAAGCTTTCTTT.

The gene calls are TRBV29-1 and TRBJ2-3, with 9 bases identical to TRBD1. Losses at the gene ends were 4 bases for V and 7 bases for J; bases not matched to a gene: 6. The CDR3 contains 13 residues. Germline V CDR1 and CDR2: SQVTM, ANQGSEA. The CDR3 loop is CSVATGGAYTQYF. The CDR3 nucleotides read TGCAGCGTTGCCACAGGGGGCGCGTATACGCAGTATTTT.

In DNA, the CDR3 is TGTGCCAGCAGCCGACCCGGACTAGGGGAGAATGAGCAGTTCTTC. Translated: CASSRPGLGENEQFF. The V and J genes are TRBV7-3 and TRBJ2-1; 7 bases fit TRBD2. V gave up 5 bases and J gave up 7 bases; unmatched junction bases: 11. Germline lookup yields CDR1 SGHTA and CDR2 FQGTGA. The CDR3 has 15 amino acids.

V and J are TRBV19 and TRBJ2-1; D is perhaps TRBD2 (5 bases). Germline V CDR1 and CDR2: LNHDA, SQIVND (reference sequence). CDR3 size: 13 residues. V was trimmed by 2 bases and J by 7 bases, leaving 9 bases between them. DNA for the CDR3: TGTGCCAGTAGTATACCCCCGGGGAATGAGCAGTTCTTC. This codes for CASSIPPGNEQFF.

This clone has only a few counts. Different DNA sequences within this sample yield the same CDR3. The rearrangement uses TRBV3-1 (or the pseudogene TRBV3-2) and TRBJ2-3; D perhaps matches TRBD1 (5 bases). The germline V gene encodes CDR1 LGHDT and CDR2 YNNKEL (reference sequence). Between the trimmed V and J ends, which lost 6 bases and 4 bases, there was a span of 5 bases. The CDR3 has 11 amino acids. CDR3 sequence: CASRGADTQYF. The DNA for the CDR3 is TGTGCCAGCAGAGGGGCAGATACGCAGTATTTT.

This clone was counted between two and nine times. This sequence joins TRBV19 and TRBJ1-1; TRBD1 is a possible D gene (6 bases). This CDR3 comprises 15 residues. V shed 8 bases and J shed 1 base, with 17 bases lying between them. Germline values: CDR1 LNHDA, CDR2 SQIVND (reference sequence). CDR3 sequence reads: CASGRTGRENTEAFF. The CDR3 region has the DNA TGTGCCAGTGGGAGAACAGGGAGGGAGAACACTGAAGCTTTCTTT. The whole variable domain, remainder taken from reference TRBV19 and TRBJ1-1, is DGGITQSPKYLFRKEGQNVTLSCEQNLNHDAMYWYRQDPGQGLRLIYYSQIVNDFQKGDIAEGYSVSREKKESFPLTVTSAQKNPTAFYLCASGRTGRENTEAFFGQGTRLTVV.

The chain joins TRBV18 to TRBJ2-1; possible D gene TRBD2, 6 bases. CDR1 is KGHSH, CDR2 LQKENI, per germline. With 0 bases removed from V and 8 bases from J, the gap between germline ends came to 17 bases. The CDR3 has 16 residues. The CDR3 region has the DNA TGTGCCAGCTCACCACCGGGACTCCTAAAGTCGTATGAGCAGTTCTTC. Its translation is CASSPPGLLKSYEQFF.

V gene TRBV19 combines with J gene TRBJ2-2; D may be TRBD2 (5 bases). The CDR3 extends over 14 amino acids. Trimming took 7 bases from V and 7 from J, leaving 16 bases between them. The V gene's germline CDR1 is LNHDA and CDR2 SQIVND (reference sequence). This CDR3 is CASTRTYPVGELFF. The CDR3, as DNA: TGTGCCAGTACCAGGACTTACCCCGTCGGGGAGCTGTTTTTT. The full variable domain, rest sourced from reference TRBV19 and TRBJ2-2, is DGGITQSPKYLFRKEGQNVTLSCEQNLNHDAMYWYRQDPGQGLRLIYYSQIVNDFQKGDIAEGYSVSREKKESFPLTVTSAQKNPTAFYLCASTRTYPVGELFFGEGSRLTVL.